This T cell receptor (beta chain) was retrieved from a study of T cell responses to AZD1222 COVID-19 vaccine. Findings and caveats of the study: Recipients of two AZD1222 doses showed rising Spike-specific TCR breadth and depth. Nearly half of spike-specific TCRs reportedly target variant regions that are unmutated in the B.1.351 and B.1.1.7 variants.

With regard to this clone: Its cognate antigen is unknown.

Clones were sequenced by immunoSEQ multiplex PCR, and TCRdb holds only the in-frame ones, with some missing. The sample has about 260,000 clones, over 85% seen once. The sample consisted of peripheral blood, taken on day 0 of AZD1222 vaccination. The TCR comes from an adult in good health.

CDR3 nucleotide sequence: TGTGCCAGCAGTGCCACGTTGAACACTGAAGCTTTCTTT. Translated: CASSATLNTEAFF. V and J are TRBV2 and TRBJ1-1; the D is unclear. The germline V gene has CDR1 SNHLY and CDR2 FYNNEI. This CDR3 region has 13 residues. Trimming left V 4 bases short and J 0 bases short, with 6 bases between.